These T cell receptor beta chains were read from a single sample in a study of T cells in Graves' hyperthyroidism and ophthalmopathy. One entry per CDR3 protein results from TCRdb running MiXCR on the multiplex PCR reads. The data hold 550,000 to 700,000 distinct CDR3 sequences, with about 45% observed a single time. What was sequenced was peripheral blood or thyroid tissue (not recorded which). The receptors were sampled from an adult woman with Graves' disease, either hyperthyroidism or ophthalmopathy (not recorded which). The CDR3 runs from the conserved cysteine through the conserved F or W. D genes are given only for firm matches.

TRBV6-1	TRBJ2-6	-	CASPEGGTSGANVLTF
TRBV7-3	TRBJ2-5	-	CASSLRMGGAQYF
TRBV3-1	TRBJ1-2	TRBD1	CASSQGQGSTGYGYTF
TRBV5-1	TRBJ1-1	-	CASSKGPGATEAFF
TRBV7-2	TRBJ1-1	-	CASSPNRAPLNTEAFF
TRBV2	TRBJ1-2	TRBD1	CASNTNRGDYGYTF
TRBV29-1	TRBJ2-5	TRBD1	CSVAGTVGGLETQYF
TRBV7-9	TRBJ2-5	-	CASSSSSPTQETQYF
TRBV6-1	TRBJ1-1	TRBD1	CASHLGTGDLNTEAFF
TRBV9	TRBJ1-2	TRBD1	CASSVRGDGYTF
TRBV24-1	TRBJ2-7	-	CATSDSDRTDEQYF
TRBV20-1	TRBJ1-1	TRBD1	CSASPRTGNTEAFF
TRBV7-6	TRBJ2-7	-	CASSLARGGSYEQYF
TRBV25-1	TRBJ1-6	-	CARSDRDNSPLHF
TRBV5-1	TRBJ1-1	-	CASSLEQNTEAFF
TRBV7-2	TRBJ1-6	-	CASSFAQTSPLHF
TRBV5-1	TRBJ1-4	-	CASSLGGPGEKLFF
TRBV14	TRBJ1-2	-	CASSRTSTGTGYTF
TRBV5-1	TRBJ1-1	-	CASRRTDTEAFF
TRBV15	TRBJ1-4	-	CATSRTTQRDKVFF
TRBV29-1	TRBJ1-5	-	CSRRRQSGNQPQHF
TRBV20-1	TRBJ2-5	-	CSARDSGGAETQYF
TRBV5-1	TRBJ2-5	-	CASSLEPGARETQYF
TRBV19	TRBJ1-1	TRBD1	CASSTFGQGGNTEAFF
TRBV2	TRBJ2-2	-	CASSESLQGAGELFF
TRBV10-3	TRBJ1-2	TRBD1	CAISESGSIAGGYGYTF
TRBV5-1	TRBJ2-7	TRBD1	CASSSDREYFEQYF
TRBV6-9	TRBJ1-5	TRBD1	CASRIGGQGVSQPQHF
TRBV9	TRBJ1-4	-	CASSVGAGNEKLFF
TRBV6-6	TRBJ2-7	-	CASREGLHEQYF
TRBV9	TRBJ2-5	-	CAHTRGGWETQYF
TRBV7-2	TRBJ1-1	-	CASSLGPGRLNTEAFF
TRBV29-1	TRBJ1-1	-	CSVARRSDEAFF
TRBV4-1	TRBJ2-7	TRBD1	CASSPGTGDYEQYF
TRBV7-9	TRBJ2-1	-	CASSPLVNSKEQFF
TRBV15	TRBJ1-1	TRBD1	CATSRPGQGDGTEAFF
TRBV9	TRBJ1-1	-	CASSGGGTPEAFF
TRBV7-9	TRBJ2-7	TRBD1	CASSLGTGDAYEQYF
TRBV6-6	TRBJ2-3	-	CASSYEGSTDTQYF
TRBV15	TRBJ2-7	TRBD1	CATSTTTQGTGYEQYF
TRBV7-9	TRBJ2-5	-	CASRTGHAFTQETQYF
TRBV11-2	TRBJ2-5	TRBD1	CASSFLQGSQETQYF
TRBV20-1	TRBJ1-5	-	CSANGRGDRPQHF
TRBV5-1	TRBJ2-7	TRBD1	CASKPGTGGEQYF
TRBV28	TRBJ1-1	TRBD1	CASSPATGWGTEAFF
TRBV19	TRBJ1-2	TRBD1	CASSDPGQGKDGYTF
TRBV7-6	TRBJ2-5	TRBD1	CASSLDRGPEETQYF